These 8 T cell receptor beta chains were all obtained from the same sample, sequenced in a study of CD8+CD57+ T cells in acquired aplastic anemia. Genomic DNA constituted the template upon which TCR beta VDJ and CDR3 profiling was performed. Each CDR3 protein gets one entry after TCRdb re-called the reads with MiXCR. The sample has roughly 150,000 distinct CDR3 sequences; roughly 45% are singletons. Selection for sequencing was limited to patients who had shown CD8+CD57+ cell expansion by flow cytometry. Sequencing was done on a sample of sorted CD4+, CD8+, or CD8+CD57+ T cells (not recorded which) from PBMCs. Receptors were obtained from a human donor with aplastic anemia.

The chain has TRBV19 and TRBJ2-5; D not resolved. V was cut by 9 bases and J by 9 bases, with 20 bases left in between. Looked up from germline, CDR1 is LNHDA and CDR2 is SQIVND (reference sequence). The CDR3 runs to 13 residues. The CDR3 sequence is CASMIGNNQPQYF. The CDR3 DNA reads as TGTGCCAGCATGATAGGGAACAATCAGCCCCAGTACTTC.

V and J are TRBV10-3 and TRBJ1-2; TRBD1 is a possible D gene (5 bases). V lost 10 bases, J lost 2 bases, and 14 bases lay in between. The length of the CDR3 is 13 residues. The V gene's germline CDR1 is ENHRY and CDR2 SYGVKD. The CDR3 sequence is CATHSGGNYGYTF. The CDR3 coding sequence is TGTGCCACACATAGCGGGGGGAACTATGGCTACACCTTC.

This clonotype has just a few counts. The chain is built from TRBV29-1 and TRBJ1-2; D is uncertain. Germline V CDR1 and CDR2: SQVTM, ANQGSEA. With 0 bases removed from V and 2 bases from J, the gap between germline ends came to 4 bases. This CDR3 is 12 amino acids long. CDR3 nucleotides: TGCAGCGTTGAAGACCAGAACTATGGCTACACCTTC. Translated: CSVEDQNYGYTF.

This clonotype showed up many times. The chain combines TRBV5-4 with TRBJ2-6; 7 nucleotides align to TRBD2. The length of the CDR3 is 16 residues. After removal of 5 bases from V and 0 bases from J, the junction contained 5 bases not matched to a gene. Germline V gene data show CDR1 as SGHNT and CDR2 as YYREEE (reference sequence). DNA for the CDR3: TGTGCCAGCAGGTCGGGGGGAAGCTCTGGGGCCAACGTCCTGACTTTC. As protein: CASRSGGSSGANVLTF.

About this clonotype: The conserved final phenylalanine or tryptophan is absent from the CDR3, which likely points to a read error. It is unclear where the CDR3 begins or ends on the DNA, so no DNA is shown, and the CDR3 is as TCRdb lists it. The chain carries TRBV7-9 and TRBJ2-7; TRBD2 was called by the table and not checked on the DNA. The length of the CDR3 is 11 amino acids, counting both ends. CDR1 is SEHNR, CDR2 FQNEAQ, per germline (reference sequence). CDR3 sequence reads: CASSLIQEGTL.

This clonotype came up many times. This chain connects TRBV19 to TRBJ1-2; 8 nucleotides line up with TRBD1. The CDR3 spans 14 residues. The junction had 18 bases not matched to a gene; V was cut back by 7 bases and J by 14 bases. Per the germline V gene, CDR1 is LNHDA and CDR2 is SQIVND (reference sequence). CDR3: CASTPTGASVGGTF. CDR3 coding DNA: TGTGCCAGTACTCCGACAGGGGCTTCCGTTGGTGGGACCTTC. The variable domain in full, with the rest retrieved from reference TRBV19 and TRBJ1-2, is DGGITQSPKYLFRKEGQNVTLSCEQNLNHDAMYWYRQDPGQGLRLIYYSQIVNDFQKGDIAEGYSVSREKKESFPLTVTSAQKNPTAFYLCASTPTGASVGGTFGSGTRLTVV.

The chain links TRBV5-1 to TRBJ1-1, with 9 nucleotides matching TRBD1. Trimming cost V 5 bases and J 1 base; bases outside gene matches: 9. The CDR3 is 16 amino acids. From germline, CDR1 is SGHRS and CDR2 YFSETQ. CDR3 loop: CASSTTGGAGNTEAFF. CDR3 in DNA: TGCGCCAGCAGTACTACAGGGGGCGCGGGGAACACTGAAGCTTTCTTT.

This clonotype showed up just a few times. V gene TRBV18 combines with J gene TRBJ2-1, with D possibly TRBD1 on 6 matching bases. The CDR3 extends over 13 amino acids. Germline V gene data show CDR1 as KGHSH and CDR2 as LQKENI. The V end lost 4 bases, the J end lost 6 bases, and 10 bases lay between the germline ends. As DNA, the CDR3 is TGTGCCAGCTCACTCCCGACAGGCAATGAGCAGTTCTTC. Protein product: CASSLPTGNEQFF.